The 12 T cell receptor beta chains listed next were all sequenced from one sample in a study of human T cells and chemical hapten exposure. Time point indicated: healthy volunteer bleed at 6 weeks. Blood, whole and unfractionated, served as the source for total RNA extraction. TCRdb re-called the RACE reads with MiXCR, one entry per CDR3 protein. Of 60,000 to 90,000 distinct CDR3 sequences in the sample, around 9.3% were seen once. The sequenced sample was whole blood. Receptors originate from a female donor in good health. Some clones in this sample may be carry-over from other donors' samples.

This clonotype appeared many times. CDR3 in amino acids: CSGRVRGQISTDTQYF. The DNA for the CDR3 is TGCAGCGGACGAGTCCGGGGGCAGATTTCCACAGATACGCAGTATTTT. This chain joins TRBV29-1 and TRBJ2-3; TRBD1 or TRBD2 may be the D gene (6 bases each). CDR1 is SQVTM, CDR2 ANQGSEA, per germline. V was shortened by 7 bases and J by 2 bases, with 22 bases between the two germline ends. CDR3 length equals 16 residues.

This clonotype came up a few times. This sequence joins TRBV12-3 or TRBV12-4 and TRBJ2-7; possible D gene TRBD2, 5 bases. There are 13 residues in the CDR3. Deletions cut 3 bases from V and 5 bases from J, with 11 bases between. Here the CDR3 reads CASSFTGKDEQYF. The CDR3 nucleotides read TGTGCCAGCAGTTTTACGGGGAAGGACGAGCAGTACTTC.

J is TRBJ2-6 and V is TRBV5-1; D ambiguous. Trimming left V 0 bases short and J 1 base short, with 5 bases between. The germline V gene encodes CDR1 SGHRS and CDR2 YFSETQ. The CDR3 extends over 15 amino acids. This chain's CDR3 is CASSLDPSGANVLTF. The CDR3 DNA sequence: TGCGCCAGCAGCTTGGACCCTTCTGGGGCCAACGTCCTGACTTTC.

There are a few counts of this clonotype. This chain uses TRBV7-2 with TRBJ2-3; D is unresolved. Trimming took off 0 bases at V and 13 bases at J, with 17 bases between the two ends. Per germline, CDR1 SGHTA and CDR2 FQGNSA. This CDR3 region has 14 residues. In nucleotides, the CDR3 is TGTGCCAGCAGCTTAGCGCGCACTGCCACGAATGAGTATTTT. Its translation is CASSLARTATNEYF.

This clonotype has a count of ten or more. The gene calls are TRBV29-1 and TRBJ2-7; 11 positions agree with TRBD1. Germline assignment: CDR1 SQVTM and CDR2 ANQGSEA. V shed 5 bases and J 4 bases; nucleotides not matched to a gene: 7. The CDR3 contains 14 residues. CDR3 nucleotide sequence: TGCAGCGTTCTGTGGGGGGACAGGGGGTACGAGCAGTACTTC. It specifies CSVLWGDRGYEQYF.

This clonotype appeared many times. The chain's CDR3 is CASSRTGLADTDTQYF. The DNA of the CDR3 is TGTGCCAGCAGCCGAACCGGACTAGCGGACACAGATACGCAGTATTTT. The V gene is TRBV13, the J gene TRBJ2-3, with 10 bases fitting TRBD2. The germline CDR1 and CDR2 sequences are PRHDT and FYEKMQ (reference sequence). The length of the CDR3 is 16 residues. Trimming cost V 5 bases and J 2 bases; bases outside gene matches: 7. Using reference TRBV13 and TRBJ2-3 for the parts outside the CDR3, the full variable domain is AAGVIQSPRHLIKEKRETATLKCYPIPRHDTVYWYQQGPGQDPQFLISFYEKMQSDKGSIPDRFSAQQFSDYHSELNMSSLELGDSALYFCASSRTGLADTDTQYFGPGTRLTVL.

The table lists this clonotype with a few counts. DNA of the CDR3: TGTGCCAGCAGTGGGACTAGCGGAAGCACAGATACGCAGTATTTT. It encodes CASSGTSGSTDTQYF. This rearrangement joins TRBV13 to TRBJ2-3; 11 positions agree with TRBD2. V shed 6 bases, J shed 0 bases, and the junction held 2 bases outside the gene matches. Germline values: CDR1 PRHDT, CDR2 FYEKMQ (reference sequence). The CDR3 loop spans 15 amino acids.

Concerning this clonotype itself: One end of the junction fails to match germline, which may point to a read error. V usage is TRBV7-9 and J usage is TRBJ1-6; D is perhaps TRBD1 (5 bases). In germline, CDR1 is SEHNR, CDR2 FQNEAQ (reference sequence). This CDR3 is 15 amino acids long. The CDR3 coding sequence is TGTGCCGGCAGCCCTCCGGGGGTAGGAAATTCACCCCTCCACTTT. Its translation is CAGSPPGVGNSPLHF.

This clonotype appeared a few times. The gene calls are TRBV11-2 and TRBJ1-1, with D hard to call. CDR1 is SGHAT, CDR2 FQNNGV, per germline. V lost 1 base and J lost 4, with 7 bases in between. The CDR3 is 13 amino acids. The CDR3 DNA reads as TGTGCCAGCAGCTTAGCCTGGGGCACTGAAGCTTTCTTT. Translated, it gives CASSLAWGTEAFF.

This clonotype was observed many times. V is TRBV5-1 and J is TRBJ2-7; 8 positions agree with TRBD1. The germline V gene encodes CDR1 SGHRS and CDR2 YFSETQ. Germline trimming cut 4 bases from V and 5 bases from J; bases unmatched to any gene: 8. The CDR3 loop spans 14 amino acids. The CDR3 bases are TGCGCCAGCAGCCCCGTCCAGGGGGCCGACGAGCAGTACTTC. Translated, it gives CASSPVQGADEQYF.

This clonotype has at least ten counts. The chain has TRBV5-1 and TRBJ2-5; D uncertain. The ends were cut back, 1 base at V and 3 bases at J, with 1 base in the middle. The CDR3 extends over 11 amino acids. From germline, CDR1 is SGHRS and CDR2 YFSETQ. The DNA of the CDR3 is TGCGCCAGCAGCTTGAAAGAGACCCAGTACTTC. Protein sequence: CASSLKETQYF. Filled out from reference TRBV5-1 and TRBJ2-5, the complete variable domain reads KAGVTQTPRYLIKTRGQQVTLSCSPISGHRSVSWYQQTPGQGLQFLFEYFSETQRNKGNFPGRFSGRQFSNSRSEMNVSTLELGDSALYLCASSLKETQYFGPGTRLLVL.

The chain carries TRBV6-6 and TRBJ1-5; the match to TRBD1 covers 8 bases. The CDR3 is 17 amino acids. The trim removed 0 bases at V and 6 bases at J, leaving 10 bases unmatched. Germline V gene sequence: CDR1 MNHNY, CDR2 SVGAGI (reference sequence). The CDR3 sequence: CASSYSLDRASIQPQHF. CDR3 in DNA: TGTGCCAGCAGTTACTCGTTGGACAGGGCTTCGATTCAGCCCCAGCATTTT.